The 29 T cell receptor beta chains below all came from one sample that was sequenced in a study of blood T cell repertoires in COVID-19. TCRdb's table, derived via immunoSEQ multiplex PCR, lists solely in-frame clones and lacks some. The sample consists of about 140,000 clones, around 90% of them appearing once. The specimen sequenced was peripheral blood. The receptors were sampled from a man in his 70s with acute or convalescent COVID-19.

The genes are TRBV5-6 and TRBJ2-7, with TRBD1 matching over 7 bases. The CDR3 has 14 residues. CDR1 and CDR2 (germline): SGHDT, YYEEEE. J lost 7 bases, V lost 4 bases, and 11 bases had no gene match. CDR3 in amino acids: CASSQKRTGNEQYF. For the CDR3, the DNA is TGTGCCAGCAGCCAAAAACGGACAGGAAATGAGCAGTACTTC.

This chain joins TRBV28 and TRBJ1-2; tentative D call: TRBD1 (6 bases). CDR1 and CDR2 (germline): MDHEN, SYDVKM. Trimming pared 4 bases from V and 4 bases from J, leaving 16 bases between. CDR3 size: 15 residues. The CDR3 DNA reads as TGTGCCAGCAGTTGCACAGGGAAGAACTGCTATGGCTACACCTTC. This codes for CASSCTGKNCYGYTF.

The chain uses TRBV11-2 and TRBJ2-7; D may be TRBD2 (6 bases). V dropped 1 base and J dropped 3 bases, with 13 bases sitting between them. The CDR3 spans 15 residues. Germline loops: CDR1 SGHAT, CDR2 FQNNGV. CDR3 DNA: TGTGCCAGCAGCTTAGGGCCAGCGGGCCACTACGAGCAGTACTTC. It is translated as CASSLGPAGHYEQYF.

The chain employs TRBV7-2 and TRBJ2-1; a possible D gene is TRBD2 (5 bases). V dropped 0 bases and J dropped 9 bases, with 12 bases sitting between them. Germline CDR1 SGHTA, CDR2 FQGNSA. The CDR3 is 14 residues long. CDR3 protein: CASSLAGTSGEQFF. CDR3 sequence (DNA): TGTGCCAGCAGCTTAGCGGGAACTAGTGGTGAGCAGTTCTTC.

The rearrangement uses TRBV10-3 and TRBJ1-2; D is ambiguous. Germline loops: CDR1 ENHRY, CDR2 SYGVKD. The CDR3 consists of 13 residues. V was trimmed by 0 bases and J by 8 bases, leaving 10 bases between them. Here the CDR3 DNA reads TGTGCCATCAGTGAGTCAAGGGAGGACGGCTACACCTTC. This codes for CAISESREDGYTF.

This clone was found once. The chain uses TRBV6-1 and TRBJ1-5; no reliable D call. With 3 bases removed from V and 3 bases from J, the gap between germline ends came to 9 bases. CDR1 and CDR2 (germline): MNHNS, SASEGT. CDR3 length: 14 amino acids. CDR3 sequence (DNA): TGTGCCAGCAGTGATCTAGAATTCAATCAGCCCCAGCATTTT. It encodes CASSDLEFNQPQHF.

The chain uses TRBV10-2 and TRBJ2-5; 11 positions match TRBD2. The V gene's germline CDR1 is WSHSY and CDR2 SAAADI. Trimming took 8 bases from V and 4 from J; bases not matched to a gene: 9. There are 15 residues in the CDR3. CDR3 residues: CASAGTSGRGETQYF. For the CDR3, the DNA is TGCGCCAGCGCCGGGACTAGCGGCCGCGGAGAGACCCAGTACTTC.

The chain employs TRBV5-4 and TRBJ1-2; the match to TRBD1 covers 10 bases. Germline V gene data show CDR1 as SGHNT and CDR2 as YYREEE (reference sequence). V lost 0 bases to trimming and J lost 3 bases; unmatched junction nucleotides: 11. This CDR3 comprises 18 residues. CDR3 residues: CASSLVFPWDRGDYGYTF. The CDR3 bases are TGTGCCAGCAGCTTGGTGTTCCCATGGGACAGGGGAGACTATGGCTACACCTTC. Together with reference TRBV5-4 and TRBJ1-2, the CDR3 gives the full variable domain: ETGVTQSPTHLIKTRGQQVTLRCSSQSGHNTVSWYQQALGQGPQFIFQYYREEENGRGNFPPRFSGLQFPNYSSELNVNALELDDSALYLCASSLVFPWDRGDYGYTFGSGTRLTVV.

The V call is TRBV7-2, the J call TRBJ2-3; a weak D match, TRBD1 (5 bases). This CDR3 region has 16 residues. The germline V gene has CDR1 SGHTA and CDR2 FQGNSA. The V and J ends lost 3 bases and 1 base respectively, with 14 bases between them. The CDR3 sequence: CASSFLLPTGTDTQYF. CDR3 coding DNA: TGTGCCAGCAGCTTCCTATTACCGACAGGCACAGATACGCAGTATTTT.

This rearrangement joins TRBV29-1 to TRBJ1-2; 9 bases map to TRBD1. The CDR3 contains 14 residues. Germline loops: CDR1 SQVTM, CDR2 ANQGSEA. Losses at the gene ends were 5 bases for V and 1 base for J; bases not matched to a gene: 5. CDR3 sequence reads: CSVQWDRVNYGYTF. Here the CDR3 DNA reads TGCAGCGTTCAATGGGACAGGGTTAACTATGGCTACACCTTC.

The chain combines TRBV6-1 with TRBJ2-7, with no clear D. The germline V gene has CDR1 MNHNS and CDR2 SASEGT. Between the trimmed V and J ends, which lost 2 bases and 6 bases, there was a span of 14 bases. The CDR3 runs to 14 residues. The CDR3 is CASSEHLLAREQYF. CDR3 DNA: TGTGCCAGCAGTGAACACCTTCTGGCTCGCGAGCAGTACTTC.

The chain couples TRBV5-1 to TRBJ1-1, with D tentatively TRBD1 (6 bases). Trimming pared 4 bases from V and 9 bases from J, leaving 22 bases between. This CDR3 is built from 15 residues. CDR1 and CDR2 (germline): SGHRS, YFSETQ. DNA of the CDR3: TGCGCCAGCAGCCTGGACCAATCCGGGACACCGAAAGCTTTCTTT. Its protein is CASSLDQSGTPKAFF. The whole variable domain, remainder taken from reference TRBV5-1 and TRBJ1-1, is KAGVTQTPRYLIKTRGQQVTLSCSPISGHRSVSWYQQTPGQGLQFLFEYFSETQRNKGNFPGRFSGRQFSNSRSEMNVSTLELGDSALYLCASSLDQSGTPKAFFGQGTRLTVV.

The chain recombines TRBV29-1 with TRBJ2-7; 7 bases align to TRBD2. CDR1 is SQVTM and CDR2 is ANQGSEA in the germline V gene. With V trimmed by 3 bases and J by 2 bases, 4 bases remained unmatched. The length of the CDR3 is 13 residues. This CDR3 reads CSVELAAAYEQYF. CDR3 DNA: TGCAGCGTTGAGCTAGCGGCGGCCTACGAGCAGTACTTC.

The V call is TRBV7-9, the J call TRBJ1-5, with 10 bases lining up with TRBD1. Unmatched junction bases numbered 8, after V lost 5 bases and J lost 7 bases. The CDR3 sequence is 15 residues long. CDR1 is SEHNR and CDR2 is FQNEAQ in the germline V gene (reference sequence). The CDR3 loop reads CASSLWGTGDQPQHF. The CDR3 DNA sequence: TGTGCCAGCAGCCTCTGGGGGACAGGGGACCAGCCCCAGCATTTT.

The V and J genes are TRBV7-7 and TRBJ1-1, with D hard to call. Germline CDR1 SSHAT, CDR2 FNYEAQ (reference sequence). CDR3 length equals 13 residues. The V and J ends lost 5 bases and 1 base respectively, with 8 bases between them. As DNA, the CDR3 is TGTGCCAGCAGCATAAGCGAGAACACTGAAGCTTTCTTT. Protein product: CASSISENTEAFF.

The genes are TRBV7-9 and TRBJ2-1; 11 bases match TRBD2. Trimming cost V 1 base and J 7 bases; bases outside gene matches: 12. The CDR3 sequence is 18 residues long. Germline CDR1 is SEHNR and CDR2 is FQNEAQ (reference sequence). The CDR3 here is CASSLGLLAGEGGNEQFF. CDR3 sequence (DNA): TGTGCCAGCAGCTTAGGTCTACTAGCGGGAGAGGGAGGTAATGAGCAGTTCTTC.

The V call is TRBV3-1 (or the pseudogene TRBV3-2), the J call TRBJ1-2, with 11 bases lining up with TRBD1. The CDR3 consists of 14 residues. From germline, CDR1 is LGHDT and CDR2 YNNKEL (reference sequence). Germline trimming cut 10 bases from V and 7 bases from J; bases unmatched to any gene: 11. CDR3: CATRTGGESSGYTF. DNA for the CDR3: TGTGCCACCCGGACAGGGGGCGAATCTTCTGGCTACACCTTC.

The chain uses TRBV27 and TRBJ2-7; 7 bases match TRBD1. V lost 8 bases to trimming and J lost 0 bases; unmatched junction nucleotides: 4. The CDR3 loop spans 13 amino acids. The germline gives CDR1 MNHEY, CDR2 SMNVEV (reference sequence). CDR3 protein: CASSDRNSYEQYF. CDR3 DNA sequence: TGTGCCAGCTCGGACAGGAACTCCTACGAGCAGTACTTC.

The chain links TRBV11-2 to TRBJ1-6; D gene ambiguous. Germline V CDR1 and CDR2: SGHAT, FQNNGV. V dropped 2 bases and J dropped 8 bases, with 10 bases sitting between them. CDR3 length: 14 amino acids. The CDR3 sequence: CASSLLQNHSPLHF. Written as DNA, the CDR3 is TGTGCCAGCAGCTTATTGCAGAACCATTCACCCCTCCACTTT.

V gene TRBV11-2 combines with J gene TRBJ2-1; 8 positions match TRBD2. J lost 0 bases, V lost 0 bases, and 7 bases had no gene match. CDR1 SGHAT and CDR2 FQNNGV come from the germline V gene. This CDR3 is built from 18 residues. CDR3 region: CASSLDPSGRASYNEQFF. The CDR3 nucleotides read TGTGCCAGCAGCTTAGATCCCTCCGGGAGGGCCTCCTACAATGAGCAGTTCTTC.

Many counts were recorded for this clone. CDR3 region: CSASYGTANTEAFF. The CDR3 bases are TGCAGTGCTAGTTATGGGACAGCTAACACTGAAGCTTTCTTT. This rearrangement joins TRBV20-1 to TRBJ1-1; 7 positions agree with TRBD1. CDR1 is DFQATT and CDR2 is SNEGSKA in the germline V gene (reference sequence). The CDR3 spans 14 residues. V was clipped by 3 bases and J by 2 bases; unmatched bases: 6.

The chain employs TRBV6-5 and TRBJ2-5; perhaps TRBD1 as D (6 bases). The CDR3 contains 15 residues. V was trimmed by 0 bases and J by 1 base, leaving 9 bases between them. Germline lookup yields CDR1 MNHEY and CDR2 SVGAGI. The CDR3 loop reads CASSYSGTIQETQYF. The DNA of the CDR3 is TGTGCCAGCAGTTACTCAGGGACAATCCAAGAGACCCAGTACTTC.

In DNA form, the CDR3 reads TGCGCCAGCAGCGCAGCGGGAGGGCCGGATACGCAGTATTTT. Amino acid sequence: CASSAAGGPDTQYF. The rearrangement links TRBV5-1 to TRBJ2-3, with 10 nucleotides matching TRBD2. CDR1 SGHRS and CDR2 YFSETQ come from the germline V gene. With 4 bases clipped from V and 6 bases from J, the junction kept 5 bases outside the gene matches. The CDR3 spans 14 residues. Full variable domain (outside the CDR3, taken from reference TRBV5-1 and TRBJ2-3): KAGVTQTPRYLIKTRGQQVTLSCSPISGHRSVSWYQQTPGQGLQFLFEYFSETQRNKGNFPGRFSGRQFSNSRSEMNVSTLELGDSALYLCASSAAGGPDTQYFGPGTRLTVL.

This chain links TRBV2 with TRBJ1-1, with a weak D call TRBD1 (6 bases). The germline gives CDR1 SNHLY, CDR2 FYNNEI. V lost 5 bases to trimming and J lost 0 bases, with 13 bases between them. This CDR3 comprises 15 residues. In DNA form, the CDR3 reads TGTGCCAGCAGTCAAAACAGGGTTCTGAACACTGAAGCTTTCTTT. Amino acid sequence: CASSQNRVLNTEAFF.

The V call is TRBV19, the J call TRBJ1-2, with TRBD1 identical over 7 bases. V was pared by 4 bases and J by 4 bases, with 9 bases of the junction left unmatched. The CDR3 has 15 residues. CDR1 is LNHDA and CDR2 is SQIVND in the germline V gene (reference sequence). This CDR3 reads CASSTPGTALYGYTF. CDR3 nucleotide sequence: TGTGCCAGTAGTACCCCGGGGACAGCGCTCTATGGCTACACCTTC.

This clone was seen once. The chain is built from TRBV15 and TRBJ1-2; D call uncertain. Trimming took off 4 bases at V and 8 bases at J, with 26 bases between the two ends. There are 17 residues in the CDR3. Germline V gene data show CDR1 as LNHNV and CDR2 as YYDKDF (reference sequence). The chain's CDR3 is CATSNSYIAGSAVGYTF. DNA of the CDR3: TGTGCCACCAGCAATTCCTACATTGCGGGCTCAGCCGTGGGCTACACCTTC.

The chain links TRBV24-1 to TRBJ1-2; 7 nucleotides align to TRBD1. Germline CDR1 reads KGHDR; CDR2 reads SFDVKD. This CDR3 has 15 amino acids. V dropped 2 bases and J dropped 4; count of bases not matched to a gene: 6. The CDR3 coding sequence is TGTGCCACCAGTGATTCCCGACAGGGCGGCTATGGCTACACCTTC. Its protein is CATSDSRQGGYGYTF.

The CDR3 is CASGHQPQHF. CDR3 DNA sequence: TGTGCCAGCGGGCATCAGCCCCAGCATTTT. This chain connects TRBV27 to TRBJ1-5; D is ambiguous. Per germline, CDR1 MNHEY and CDR2 SMNVEV (reference sequence). The CDR3 has 10 residues. V was trimmed by 8 bases and J by 5 bases, leaving 4 bases between them.

The chain employs TRBV28 and TRBJ1-2; 7 bases match TRBD1. The CDR3 spans 12 residues. Germline V lookup: CDR1 MDHEN, CDR2 SYDVKM. Trimming cost V 4 bases and J 8 bases; bases outside gene matches: 4. The CDR3 sequence is CASSSTGRGYTF. CDR3 in DNA: TGTGCCAGCAGTTCGACAGGGAGGGGCTACACCTTC.